Below are 22 T cell receptor beta chains sequenced from a single sample in a study of T cell repertoires in cytomegalovirus infection. TCRdb passed the reads through MiXCR, listing each CDR3 protein once. The table records 450,000 to 550,000 distinct CDR3 sequences, 16% of them present only once. Input material: CD8+ T cells from PBMCs. The receptor set was obtained from a human donor in good health (CMV status not recorded). Some clones in this sample may be carry-over from other donors' samples.

The CDR3: CASSSALSSYNEQFF. The CDR3 DNA reads TGTGCCAGCAGTTCCGCGTTGAGCTCCTACAATGAGCAGTTCTTC. J is TRBJ2-1 and V is TRBV27, with D uncertain. The V and J ends lost 4 bases and 0 bases respectively, with 10 bases between them. Germline V CDR1 and CDR2: MNHEY, SMNVEV (reference sequence). The CDR3 loop spans 15 amino acids.

This clonotype was seen repeatedly, ten times or more. The chain couples TRBV10-3 to TRBJ2-2; 7 nucleotides align to TRBD1. Germline CDR1 ENHRY, CDR2 SYGVKD. J lost 1 base, V lost 4 bases, and 9 bases had no gene match. This CDR3 has 17 residues. In DNA form, the CDR3 reads TGTGCCATCAGTGGGGGCTCTAGGACAGGGAACACCGGGGAGCTGTTTTTT. It yields the protein CAISGGSRTGNTGELFF.

This clonotype appeared a few times. V and J are TRBV9 and TRBJ2-3; 7 bases line up with TRBD2. The CDR3 covers 16 residues. V was clipped by 0 bases and J by 2 bases; unmatched bases: 6. Germline values: CDR1 SGDLS, CDR2 YYNGEE. CDR3 residues: CASSVEDGRPTDTQYF. CDR3 bases: TGTGCCAGCAGCGTAGAAGACGGGAGGCCCACAGATACGCAGTATTTT. Full variable domain (rest looked up from reference TRBV9 and TRBJ2-3): DSGVTQTPKHLITATGQRVTLRCSPRSGDLSVYWYQQSLDQGLQFLIQYYNGEERAKGNILERFSAQQFPDLHSELNLSSLELGDSALYFCASSVEDGRPTDTQYFGPGTRLTVL.

In this sample, this clonotype turned up many times. The rearrangement uses TRBV6-5 and TRBJ2-3; maybe TRBD1 (5 bases). The CDR3 totals 16 residues. The germline V and J ends were trimmed by 6 bases and 0 bases, with 16 bases remaining between them. Germline lookup yields CDR1 MNHEY and CDR2 SVGAGI. The CDR3 loop reads CASRPQVSMSTDTQYF. The CDR3 DNA reads TGTGCCAGCAGGCCACAGGTATCGATGAGCACAGATACGCAGTATTTT.

This clonotype has a count of ten or more. J is TRBJ1-6 and V is TRBV11-2, with 9 positions matching TRBD1. V shed 5 bases and J 10 bases; nucleotides not matched to a gene: 12. The CDR3 runs 16 residues. Per germline, CDR1 SGHAT and CDR2 FQNNGV. The CDR3: CASSVSPGQGRSPLHF. The CDR3 nucleotides are TGTGCCAGCAGCGTTAGCCCGGGACAGGGAAGATCACCCCTCCACTTT.

This clonotype was seen a few times. The V and J genes are TRBV29-1 and TRBJ1-1; the D gene is possibly TRBD1 (5 bases). CDR3 length: 13 residues. V lost 7 bases and J 0 bases, leaving 12 bases between the germline ends. The germline V gene encodes CDR1 SQVTM and CDR2 ANQGSEA. DNA for the CDR3: TGCAGCGCTGGACACGCCATGAACACTGAAGCTTTCTTT. It encodes CSAGHAMNTEAFF.

This clonotype was seen only a few times. The chain combines TRBV7-9 with TRBJ1-3, with TRBD1 as a possible D gene (5 bases). Germline CDR1 and CDR2: SEHNR and FQNEAQ (reference sequence). Trimming took 6 bases from V and 3 from J, leaving 18 bases between them. The CDR3 totals 16 residues. CDR3 sequence (DNA): TGTGCCAGCAGAGACTTCGGTAGGGGATATGGAAACACCATATATTTT. Encoded protein: CASRDFGRGYGNTIYF.

This clonotype has a count of ten or more. The rearrangement joins TRBV7-2 to TRBJ2-7, with 9 bases aligning to TRBD1. Per germline, CDR1 SGHTA and CDR2 FQGNSA. V lost 5 bases and J lost 3; bases outside the gene matches: 8. The CDR3 extends over 15 amino acids. The CDR3 DNA reads TGTGCCAGCAGCCCGATTGGGACAGGGTTCTACGAGCAGTACTTC. Protein: CASSPIGTGFYEQYF.

As concerns this clonotype: The junction shows a germline mismatch at one end, possibly a read error. The chain links TRBV27 to TRBJ2-2; no clear D. Germline V gene lookup returns CDR1 MNHEY and CDR2 SMNVEV (reference sequence). This CDR3 is 13 amino acids long. Here the CDR3 reads CASSLSKTGELFF. In nucleotides, the CDR3 is TGTGCCAGCAGTTTATCGAAAACCGGGGAGCTGTTTTTT.

The chain has TRBV9 and TRBJ1-2, with D hard to call. There are 15 residues in the CDR3. Germline V CDR1 and CDR2: SGDLS, YYNGEE. V was trimmed by 3 bases and J by 1 base, leaving 13 bases between them. In DNA, the CDR3 is TGTGCCAGCAGCGGAGGGCTGCAGATTAACTATGGCTACACCTTC. Protein sequence: CASSGGLQINYGYTF.

This chain uses TRBV27 with TRBJ1-5; TRBD1 might be the D (5 bases). CDR1 and CDR2 from the germline V gene are MNHEY and SMNVEV (reference sequence). Deletions cut 8 bases from V and 1 base from J, with 12 bases between. The CDR3 totals 14 residues. CDR3 nucleotides: TGTGCCAGCGGCACGGGGCCCAGCAATCAGCCCCAGCATTTT. Its translation is CASGTGPSNQPQHF.

This clonotype was picked up a small number of times. V usage is TRBV27 and J usage is TRBJ1-5; a weak D match, TRBD1 (5 bases). Trimming took 5 bases from V and 3 from J, leaving 17 bases between them. The CDR3 extends over 16 amino acids. Germline values: CDR1 MNHEY, CDR2 SMNVEV (reference sequence). As DNA, the CDR3 is TGTGCCAGCAGTGGGACCCTCGGCAGTTCCAATCAGCCCCAGCATTTT. Its translation: CASSGTLGSSNQPQHF.

This clonotype was detected many times. CDR3 DNA sequence: TGTGCCAGCAGCTTAGGACTTAGGACTCCGACCTACGAGCAGTACTTC. Its translation: CASSLGLRTPTYEQYF. The chain is built from TRBV7-9 and TRBJ2-7, with D possibly matching TRBD2 (5 bases). Trimming stripped 1 base from V and 2 bases from J, with 15 bases between. CDR1 and CDR2 from the germline V gene are SEHNR and FQNEAQ (reference sequence). There are 16 residues in the CDR3.

In its sample, this clonotype was seen a few times. The CDR3 is CASSPQGADNQPQHF. The CDR3 coding sequence is TGCGCCAGCAGTCCACAGGGGGCAGACAATCAGCCCCAGCATTTT. The chain couples TRBV23-1 to TRBJ1-5; 9 bases are shared with TRBD1. TRBV23-1 is flagged as an ORF with uncertain function. V was clipped by 4 bases and J by 3 bases; unmatched bases: 4. CDR3 size: 15 residues.

This clonotype was recorded a few times. V usage is TRBV2 and J usage is TRBJ2-1; D might be TRBD1 (5 bases). The CDR3 has 14 residues. The V gene lost 4 bases and the J gene lost 4 bases, with 11 bases spanning the gap. Germline CDR1 reads SNHLY; CDR2 reads FYNNEI. As DNA, the CDR3 is TGTGCCAGCAGTGCGTACCAGGGTTACAATGAGCAGTTCTTC. Translation gives CASSAYQGYNEQFF.

The chain links TRBV27 to TRBJ1-3, with D uncertain. The CDR3 covers 15 residues. Germline lookup yields CDR1 MNHEY and CDR2 SMNVEV (reference sequence). The V end was cut by 1 base, the J end by 0 bases, with 7 bases between. CDR3 in amino acids: CASSLWFSSGNTIYF. The CDR3 DNA reads as TGTGCCAGCAGTTTATGGTTCTCCTCTGGAAACACCATATATTTT.

This clonotype was detected ten times or more. The chain recombines TRBV5-4 with TRBJ2-7, with D hard to call. Germline assignment: CDR1 SGHNT and CDR2 YYREEE (reference sequence). This CDR3 has 12 amino acids. The germline V and J ends were trimmed by 5 bases and 0 bases, with 6 bases remaining between them. This CDR3 is CASSPGSYEQYF. The CDR3 DNA reads TGTGCCAGCAGTCCGGGCTCCTACGAGCAGTACTTC.

This clonotype occurred many times. V is TRBV7-9 and J is TRBJ2-5; TRBD2 matches at 7 bases. The germline gives CDR1 SEHNR, CDR2 FQNEAQ (reference sequence). V lost 5 bases, J lost 5 bases, and 5 bases stayed unmatched. The CDR3 length is 13 residues. The chain's CDR3 is CASSRTSEETQYF. The CDR3 bases are TGTGCCAGCAGCCGTACTAGCGAGGAGACCCAGTACTTC.

This clonotype was counted at least ten times. The chain has TRBV12-3 or TRBV12-4 and TRBJ1-5, with D maybe TRBD1 (6 bases). There are 15 residues in the CDR3. V was pared by 5 bases and J by 4 bases, with 15 bases between. CDR3 sequence (DNA): TGTGCCAGCAGTAATCACGGGACACTTAATCAGCCCCAGCATTTT. Translation gives CASSNHGTLNQPQHF.

This clonotype was recorded many times. The chain is built from TRBV20-1 and TRBJ2-5; 11 bases are a match to TRBD2. V was clipped by 3 bases and J by 3 bases; unmatched bases: 0. Germline assignment: CDR1 DFQATT and CDR2 SNEGSKA (reference sequence). There are 13 residues in the CDR3. In DNA form, the CDR3 reads TGCAGTGCTAGGGGACTAGCGGAAGAGACCCAGTACTTC. This codes for CSARGLAEETQYF.

V and J are TRBV5-6 and TRBJ1-6, with D maybe TRBD1 (5 bases). The CDR3 sequence is 14 residues long. Germline CDR1 and CDR2: SGHDT and YYEEEE. Trimming stripped 5 bases from V and 7 bases from J, with 13 bases between. The CDR3 loop reads CASSPPGRNSPLHF. The CDR3 nucleotides are TGTGCCAGCAGTCCACCAGGGAGGAATTCACCCCTCCACTTT.

The genes are TRBV27 and TRBJ1-1; tentatively, D is TRBD1 (6 bases). CDR1 MNHEY and CDR2 SMNVEV come from the germline V gene (reference sequence). There are 15 residues in the CDR3. V lost 7 bases and J lost 5, with 20 bases in between. The CDR3 is CASTSTGGQRTEAFF. The CDR3 DNA reads TGTGCCAGCACCTCCACCGGGGGGCAAAGGACTGAAGCTTTCTTT.